This T cell receptor beta chain was sequenced during a study of shared clonotypes between healthy human individuals. Overall study context: Each donor's CD8 memory used one plate, CD8 naive two, each CD4 subset three.

There were no recent acute infections or vaccinations among the donors, who were healthy HIV-negative adults. CD4+ cells were split into CD45RA+ naive and CD45RA-negative memory subsets. On this clone itself: As yet, its antigen is unknown.

Some clones are missing from TCRdb's copy, which holds only in-frame ones; the method was immunoSEQ multiplex PCR. Among some 2.3 million clones listed, 85% to 95% were seen once. Study-wide results and limits: Lower generation probabilities were found for non-shared clonotypes than for those shared by all four donors.

The germline gives CDR1 WSHSY, CDR2 SAAADI. This CDR3 is 14 amino acids long. The V gene end was trimmed by 5 bases and the J gene end by 2 bases; junction bases not matched to a gene: 4. The chain recombines TRBV10-2 with TRBJ1-1; 8 bases align to TRBD1. Material: naive CD4+ T cells from PBMCs. Subset indicated: CD45RA+ positively selected. The TCR was taken from a man in his late teens or twenties in good health. Some clones in this sample may be carry-over from other donors' samples. The CDR3 region has the DNA TGCGCCAGCAGTTGGGCAGGGGGCAACACTGAAGCTTTCTTT. Translating gives CASSWAGGNTEAFF.